This passage covers 3 T cell receptor beta chains from one sample sequenced in a study of blood T cell repertoires in COVID-19 (dated by TCRdb to about 2020). The method was the immunoSEQ multiplex PCR assay. TCRdb mirrors the immuneACCESS table, restricted to in-frame sequences. Some clones are absent from its copies; in checked studies, under half trace to an unresolved V gene, and the reason for the others is unknown. The sample data list approximately 200,000 clones, and less than 85% of these were observed just once. Of the sample, around 1.8% is held by the ten largest clones. The sequencing sample was made of PBMCs or T cells enriched from blood (not recorded which). Source of these receptors: a man aged 55 to 70 who had recovered from COVID-19.

The genes are TRBV5-1 and TRBJ2-4; 8 bases map to TRBD2. With V trimmed by 4 bases and J by 8 bases, 8 bases remained unmatched. Germline V gene data show CDR1 as SGHRS and CDR2 as YFSETQ. The CDR3 length is 14 residues. The DNA of the CDR3 is TGCGCCAGCAGCCGGGGGGGCCAGCGGGACATTCAGTACTTC. Translated, it gives CASSRGGQRDIQYF.

CDR3 bases: TGTGCCTGGGGACAGGGACAGAGCAATCAGCCCCAGCATTTT. Translating gives CAWGQGQSNQPQHF. The rearrangement links TRBV30 to TRBJ1-5; TRBD1 aligns across 8 bases. The V segment lost 5 bases and the J segment 1 base; nucleotides outside the gene matches: 4. The germline V gene encodes CDR1 GTSNPN and CDR2 SVGIG (reference sequence). CDR3 length equals 14 residues.

The V gene is TRBV10-3, the J gene TRBJ1-1; possible D gene TRBD1, 6 bases. The germline V and J ends were trimmed by 10 bases and 7 bases, with 25 bases remaining between them. This CDR3 contains 15 residues. The germline V gene has CDR1 ENHRY and CDR2 SYGVKD. The CDR3 loop reads CATRIENKGGDEAFF. The CDR3 bases are TGTGCCACTCGCATCGAAAACAAGGGGGGGGATGAAGCTTTCTTT.